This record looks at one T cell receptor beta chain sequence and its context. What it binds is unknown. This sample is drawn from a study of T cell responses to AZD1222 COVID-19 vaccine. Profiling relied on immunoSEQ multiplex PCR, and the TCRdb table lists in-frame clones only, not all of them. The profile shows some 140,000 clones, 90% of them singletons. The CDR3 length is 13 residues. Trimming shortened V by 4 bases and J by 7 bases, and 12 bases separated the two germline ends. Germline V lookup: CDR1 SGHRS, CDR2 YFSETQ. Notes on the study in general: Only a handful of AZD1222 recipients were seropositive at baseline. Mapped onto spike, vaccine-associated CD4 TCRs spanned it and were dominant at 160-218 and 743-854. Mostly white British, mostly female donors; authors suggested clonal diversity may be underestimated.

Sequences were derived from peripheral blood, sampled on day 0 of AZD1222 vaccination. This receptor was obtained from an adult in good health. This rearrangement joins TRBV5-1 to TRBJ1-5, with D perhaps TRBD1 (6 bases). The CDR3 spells CASSQRGGQPQHF. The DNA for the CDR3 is TGCGCCAGCAGCCAGAGGGGGGGGCAGCCCCAGCATTTT.